These 32 T cell receptor beta chains originate from one sample sequenced in a study of cytomegalovirus exposure and HLA in healthy donors. The PCR ran on 60 Vbeta and 13 Jbeta primers. Assay: immunoSEQ multiplex PCR; the TCRdb copy retains only in-frame clones and omits some. The data contain about 71,000 clones, about two thirds of them singletons. Sequences were obtained from PBMCs. The receptor source for this set is a middle-aged man in good health and CMV-seropositive.

V and J are TRBV11-2 and TRBJ2-5; D is unresolved. The CDR3 has 12 residues. With 5 bases removed from V and 4 bases from J, the gap between germline ends came to 8 bases. Per the germline V gene, CDR1 is SGHAT and CDR2 is FQNNGV. The CDR3 nucleotides are TGTGCCAGCAGCCTTAGAAGAGAGACCCAGTACTTC. Translating gives CASSLRRETQYF.

This chain connects TRBV27 to TRBJ2-3; D gene uncertain. The germline gives CDR1 MNHEY, CDR2 SMNVEV (reference sequence). This CDR3 contains 15 residues. Trimming took 2 bases from V and 1 from J, leaving 10 bases between them. CDR3 protein: CASSLGTTGTDTQYF. The CDR3 DNA reads as TGTGCCAGCAGTTTAGGAACGACTGGCACAGATACGCAGTATTTT.

J is TRBJ1-2 and V is TRBV2; D gene uncertain. CDR3 length: 13 amino acids. The V end lost 1 base, the J end lost 2 bases, and 5 bases lay between the germline ends. The germline V gene has CDR1 SNHLY and CDR2 FYNNEI. For the CDR3, the DNA is TGTGCCAGCAGTGAAGGTGAGAACTATGGCTACACCTTC. It encodes CASSEGENYGYTF.

V gene TRBV6-5 combines with J gene TRBJ1-2, with 7 nucleotides matching TRBD1. Germline trimming cut 4 bases from V and 4 bases from J; bases unmatched to any gene: 6. Germline V gene data show CDR1 as MNHEY and CDR2 as SVGAGI. The CDR3 contains 14 residues. The CDR3: CASSFGRTGYGYTF. The CDR3 DNA follows: TGTGCCAGCAGTTTTGGGAGGACAGGCTATGGCTACACCTTC.

The chain joins TRBV6-1 to TRBJ1-2, with TRBD1 matching 12 bases. V shed 5 bases, J shed 6 bases, and the junction held 7 bases outside the gene matches. Germline V gene data show CDR1 as MNHNS and CDR2 as SASEGT. The CDR3 covers 15 residues. CDR3 in amino acids: CASSHTGTGGDGYTF. The CDR3 DNA reads TGTGCCAGCAGTCATACCGGGACAGGGGGCGATGGCTACACCTTC.

A few counts support this clone. CDR3 sequence: CASSYGLGANYGYTF. The CDR3 DNA follows: TGCGCCAGCAGCTACGGACTGGGAGCTAACTATGGCTACACCTTC. The rearrangement uses TRBV5-1 and TRBJ1-2, with D unclear. Germline V gene lookup returns CDR1 SGHRS and CDR2 YFSETQ. Trimming removed 3 bases at V and 0 bases at J, with 12 bases between. The CDR3 extends over 15 amino acids.

This sequence joins TRBV7-9 and TRBJ2-7, with 8 bases lining up with TRBD2. Trimming at V came to 2 bases and at J to 0 bases, leaving 6 bases not matched to a gene. CDR1 is SEHNR and CDR2 is FQNEAQ in the germline V gene (reference sequence). The CDR3 is made up of 16 amino acids. This chain's CDR3 is CASSLSALAASYEQYF. CDR3 coding DNA: TGTGCCAGCAGCTTATCAGCACTAGCGGCCTCCTACGAGCAGTACTTC.

The chain links TRBV2 to TRBJ1-5, with a tentative D call TRBD1 (5 bases). Trimming cost V 3 bases and J 3 bases, with 12 bases left between them. The CDR3 sequence is 15 residues long. CDR1 SNHLY and CDR2 FYNNEI come from the germline V gene. The CDR3 region has the DNA TGTGCCAGCAGTGACCGCGACAGTTTCAATCAGCCCCAGCATTTT. Amino acids: CASSDRDSFNQPQHF.

The chain uses TRBV6-1 and TRBJ2-7, with 7 bases lining up with TRBD1. Germline-derived CDR1 and CDR2 are MNHNS and SASEGT. This CDR3 comprises 14 residues. The junction had 5 bases not matched to a gene; V was cut back by 4 bases and J by 2 bases. As DNA, the CDR3 is TGTGCCAGCAGTGTTCAAGACAGGGCCTACGAGCAGTACTTC. Translated: CASSVQDRAYEQYF.

A few counts support this clone. The chain links TRBV19 to TRBJ2-2; TRBD2 might be the D (5 bases). The CDR3 sequence is 14 residues long. From germline, CDR1 is LNHDA and CDR2 SQIVND (reference sequence). Trimming removed 8 bases at V and 4 bases at J, with 14 bases between. Here the CDR3 reads CASALSAGTGELFF. For the CDR3, the DNA is TGTGCCAGTGCCCTTTCGGCGGGCACCGGGGAGCTGTTTTTT.

The J gene is TRBJ1-5, the V gene TRBV4-3; 9 bases match TRBD1. This CDR3 is 16 amino acids long. Germline V gene sequence: CDR1 LGHNA, CDR2 YSLEER. With V trimmed by 2 bases and J by 2 bases, 4 bases remained unmatched. As DNA, the CDR3 is TGCGCCAGCAGCCAAAGAACAGGGGGCGGCAATCAGCCCCAGCATTTT. This translates into CASSQRTGGGNQPQHF.

This chain uses TRBV7-3 with TRBJ2-2, with TRBD1 matching 8 bases. This CDR3 spans 15 amino acids. The germline gives CDR1 SGHTA, CDR2 FQGTGA. V lost 5 bases to trimming and J lost 5 bases; unmatched junction nucleotides: 7. This CDR3 is CASSPDRVDTGELFF. The CDR3 DNA follows: TGTGCCAGCAGCCCGGACAGGGTTGATACCGGGGAGCTGTTTTTT.

The sample holds a few counts of this clone. V is TRBV5-1 and J is TRBJ1-2, with 11 bases identical to TRBD1. The CDR3 contains 15 residues. Losses at the gene ends were 3 bases for V and 6 bases for J; bases not matched to a gene: 7. Germline CDR1 SGHRS, CDR2 YFSETQ. The CDR3 nucleotides read TGCGCCAGCAGCTGGGGGGACAGGGGGGTGAATGGCTACACCTTC. Protein sequence: CASSWGDRGVNGYTF.

V gene TRBV11-2 combines with J gene TRBJ1-3; no clear D gene. Germline assignment: CDR1 SGHAT and CDR2 FQNNGV. The CDR3 covers 15 residues. V gave up 4 bases and J gave up 3 bases, with 13 bases separating them. This CDR3 reads CASSYLVGVGNTIYF. The CDR3 DNA sequence: TGTGCCAGCAGCTACCTCGTCGGTGTTGGAAACACCATATATTTT.

This clone was observed a single time. The chain is built from TRBV7-2 and TRBJ2-4, with 10 nucleotides matching TRBD1. This CDR3 has 15 residues. From germline, CDR1 is SGHTA and CDR2 FQGNSA. Germline trimming cut 5 bases from V and 9 bases from J; bases unmatched to any gene: 10. CDR3: CASSLQMGTGAIQYF. CDR3 nucleotide sequence: TGTGCCAGCAGCCTCCAGATGGGGACAGGGGCCATTCAGTACTTC.

J is TRBJ1-1 and V is TRBV5-1; maybe TRBD1 (6 bases). V shed 4 bases and J shed 1 base, with 14 bases lying between them. Germline CDR1 and CDR2: SGHRS and YFSETQ. This CDR3 comprises 15 residues. The CDR3 DNA is TGCGCCAGCAGCGCGGGCACAGGGCAGAACACTGAAGCTTTCTTT. This encodes CASSAGTGQNTEAFF.

This clone has just a few counts. This chain joins TRBV10-3 and TRBJ2-2; TRBD1 matches 7 bases. After removal of 7 bases from V and 7 bases from J, the junction contained 9 bases not matched to a gene. The CDR3 runs 14 residues. CDR1 ENHRY and CDR2 SYGVKD come from the germline V gene. The CDR3 loop is CAITTGEESGELFF. The CDR3 nucleotides read TGTGCCATCACCACAGGGGAAGAGAGCGGGGAGCTGTTTTTT.

The rearrangement joins TRBV9 to TRBJ2-2; 9 nucleotides match TRBD2. V gave up 0 bases and J gave up 3 bases; unmatched junction bases: 3. The CDR3 has 16 residues. In germline, CDR1 is SGDLS, CDR2 YYNGEE. The CDR3 here is CASSVGAGGHTGELFF. CDR3 sequence (DNA): TGTGCCAGCAGCGTAGGTGCGGGGGGGCACACCGGGGAGCTGTTTTTT.

V and J are TRBV6-5 and TRBJ1-1, with D possibly TRBD1 on 5 matching bases. The CDR3 contains 14 residues. The V gene lost 2 bases and the J gene lost 5 bases, with 12 bases spanning the gap. In germline, CDR1 is MNHEY, CDR2 SVGAGI. CDR3 protein: CASSYRGGGTEAFF. Written as DNA, the CDR3 is TGTGCCAGCAGTTACCGGGGGGGAGGAACTGAAGCTTTCTTT.

J is TRBJ2-1 and V is TRBV2; 10 nucleotides agree with TRBD2. This CDR3 comprises 15 residues. Germline loops: CDR1 SNHLY, CDR2 FYNNEI. The ends lost 6 bases at V and 3 bases at J; junction bases unmatched: 5. In DNA form, the CDR3 reads TGTGCCAGCAGCGCCTCTAGCGGGGGCTACAATGAGCAGTTCTTC. It encodes CASSASSGGYNEQFF.

The chain links TRBV7-8 to TRBJ1-1; D is undetermined. Germline-derived CDR1 and CDR2 are SGHVS and FQNEAQ. This CDR3 comprises 13 residues. The ends were cut back, 1 base at V and 1 base at J, with 4 bases in the middle. The CDR3 DNA is TGTGCCAGCAGCTTAGTCAGGAACACTGAAGCTTTCTTT. It yields the protein CASSLVRNTEAFF.

The chain employs TRBV19 and TRBJ1-1, with 12 positions matching TRBD1. The CDR3 is 15 amino acids. Germline assignment: CDR1 LNHDA and CDR2 SQIVND (reference sequence). With 5 bases clipped from V and 5 bases from J, the junction kept 6 bases outside the gene matches. The CDR3 loop reads CASSPGQGAHTEAFF. CDR3 DNA sequence: TGTGCCAGTAGTCCGGGACAGGGGGCTCATACTGAAGCTTTCTTT.

V gene TRBV5-1 combines with J gene TRBJ2-5; 7 bases are a match to TRBD2. The length of the CDR3 is 16 residues. With V trimmed by 4 bases and J by 1 base, 10 bases remained unmatched. The germline CDR1 and CDR2 sequences are SGHRS and YFSETQ. CDR3 protein: CASSPGGWRAQETQYF. CDR3 coding DNA: TGCGCCAGCAGCCCGGGGGGTTGGCGGGCCCAAGAGACCCAGTACTTC.

The genes are TRBV6-1 and TRBJ1-1, with unresolved D. Germline CDR1 is MNHNS and CDR2 is SASEGT. The CDR3 is 13 amino acids. V shed 10 bases and J shed 0 bases, with 12 bases lying between them. The CDR3 region is CATLPEMNTEAFF. CDR3 coding DNA: TGTGCCACCCTGCCGGAGATGAACACTGAAGCTTTCTTT.

This chain uses TRBV9 with TRBJ2-1; D is perhaps TRBD2 (6 bases). Germline assignment: CDR1 SGDLS and CDR2 YYNGEE. V gave up 6 bases and J gave up 4 bases, with 20 bases separating them. The CDR3 is 16 residues long. Here the CDR3 reads CASTPISGGLYNEQFF. The CDR3 bases are TGTGCCAGCACTCCGATTTCCGGGGGTTTATACAATGAGCAGTTCTTC.

The chain combines TRBV28 with TRBJ2-3, with D maybe TRBD2 (6 bases). With 1 base removed from V and 4 bases from J, the gap between germline ends came to 18 bases. This CDR3 has 17 residues. Germline V lookup: CDR1 MDHEN, CDR2 SYDVKM. CDR3 bases: TGTGCCAGCAGTTTATCACTAGCAGTCACCTCCCCAGATACGCAGTATTTT. It is translated as CASSLSLAVTSPDTQYF.

The V call is TRBV5-1, the J call TRBJ2-1; 11 positions agree with TRBD2. J gave up 4 bases and V 4 bases, and 7 bases lay outside the gene matches. The germline CDR1 and CDR2 sequences are SGHRS and YFSETQ. The length of the CDR3 is 16 residues. The CDR3 DNA reads as TGCGCCAGCAGCATTGGGACTAGCGGAGGGTACAATGAGCAGTTCTTC. As protein: CASSIGTSGGYNEQFF.

In this sample, this clone turned up once. This sequence joins TRBV28 and TRBJ2-7; D not resolved. Germline CDR1 MDHEN, CDR2 SYDVKM. The CDR3 is 12 residues long. V was clipped by 4 bases and J by 2 bases, with 6 bases between them. The CDR3 here is CASSSDTYEQYF. The CDR3 region has the DNA TGTGCCAGCAGTTCCGACACCTACGAGCAGTACTTC.

The V gene is TRBV20-1, the J gene TRBJ2-5, with D unclear. The CDR3 has 11 residues. CDR1 is DFQATT, CDR2 SNEGSKA, per germline (reference sequence). Trimming removed 6 bases from V and 5 bases from J, with 10 bases in between. The CDR3 DNA reads as TGCAGTGCCCCAGGTGGGGAGACCCAGTACTTC. Its protein product is CSAPGGETQYF.

V gene TRBV19 combines with J gene TRBJ1-4, with a weak D call TRBD1 (6 bases). The CDR3 has 13 residues. V was trimmed by 6 bases and J by 8 bases, leaving 13 bases between them. Germline CDR1 is LNHDA and CDR2 is SQIVND (reference sequence). The CDR3, as DNA: TGTGCCAGTAGCACAGGGCTTAACGAAAAACTGTTTTTT. It translates to CASSTGLNEKLFF.

CDR3 amino acids: CASSQRGQGSYEQYF. CDR3 coding DNA: TGCGCCAGCAGCCAGCGGGGACAGGGGTCCTACGAGCAGTACTTC. The rearrangement uses TRBV4-1 and TRBJ2-7; 10 bases match TRBD1. Trimming cost V 3 bases and J 1 base; bases outside gene matches: 3. CDR3 length equals 15 residues. Looked up from germline, CDR1 is MGHRA and CDR2 is YSYEKL.

In this sample, this clone is medium-sized. This chain links TRBV4-2 with TRBJ1-3, with D possibly being TRBD1 (6 bases). The germline V and J ends were trimmed by 0 bases and 1 base, with 25 bases remaining between them. CDR1 and CDR2 (germline): LGHNA, YNFKEQ. This CDR3 spans 21 amino acids. CDR3 region: CASSQEAKARGRVQSGNTIYF. The CDR3 region has the DNA TGTGCCAGCAGCCAAGAGGCAAAGGCCAGGGGCCGGGTTCAGTCTGGAAACACCATATATTTT.